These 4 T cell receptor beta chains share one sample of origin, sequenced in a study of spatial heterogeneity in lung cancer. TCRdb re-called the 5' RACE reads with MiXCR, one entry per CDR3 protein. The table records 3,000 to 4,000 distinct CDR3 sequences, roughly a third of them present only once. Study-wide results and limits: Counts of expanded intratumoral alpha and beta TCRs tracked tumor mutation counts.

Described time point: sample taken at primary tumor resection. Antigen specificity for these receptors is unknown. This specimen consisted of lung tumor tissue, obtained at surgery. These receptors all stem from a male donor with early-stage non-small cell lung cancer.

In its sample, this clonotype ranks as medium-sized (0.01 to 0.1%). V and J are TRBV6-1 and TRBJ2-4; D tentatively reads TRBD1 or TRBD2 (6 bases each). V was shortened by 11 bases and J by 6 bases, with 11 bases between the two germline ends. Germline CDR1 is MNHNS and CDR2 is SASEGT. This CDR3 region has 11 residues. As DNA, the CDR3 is TGTGCCGCTGGAGGGGGAAACATTCAGTACTTC. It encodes CAAGGGNIQYF.

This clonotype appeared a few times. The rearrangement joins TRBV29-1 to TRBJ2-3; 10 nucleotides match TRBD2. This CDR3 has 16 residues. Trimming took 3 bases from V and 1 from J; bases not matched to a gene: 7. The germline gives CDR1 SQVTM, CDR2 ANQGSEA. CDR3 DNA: TGCAGCGTTGAGAGAGGGGGACTAGCGCGCACAGATACGCAGTATTTT. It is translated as CSVERGGLARTDTQYF.

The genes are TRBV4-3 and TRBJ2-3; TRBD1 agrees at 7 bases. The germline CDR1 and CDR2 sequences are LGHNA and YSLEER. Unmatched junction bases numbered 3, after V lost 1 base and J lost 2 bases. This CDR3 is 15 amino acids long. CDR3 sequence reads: CASSQGQGLTDTQYF. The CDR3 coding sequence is TGCGCCAGCAGCCAAGGACAGGGCCTCACAGATACGCAGTATTTT.

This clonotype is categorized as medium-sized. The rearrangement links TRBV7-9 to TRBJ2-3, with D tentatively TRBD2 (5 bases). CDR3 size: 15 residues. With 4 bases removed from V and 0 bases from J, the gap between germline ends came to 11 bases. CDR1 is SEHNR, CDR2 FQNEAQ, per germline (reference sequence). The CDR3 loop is CASSYSRDSTDTQYF. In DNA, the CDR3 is TGTGCCAGCAGCTACTCGAGGGATAGCACAGATACGCAGTATTTT.